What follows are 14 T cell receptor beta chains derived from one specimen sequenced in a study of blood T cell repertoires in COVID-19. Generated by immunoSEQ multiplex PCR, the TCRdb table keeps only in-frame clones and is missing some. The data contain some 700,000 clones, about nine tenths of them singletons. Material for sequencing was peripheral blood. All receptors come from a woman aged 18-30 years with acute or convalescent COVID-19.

CDR3 amino acids: CASSQHLRAREFGVGYTF. The CDR3 coding sequence is TGTGCCAGCAGCCAACACCTAAGGGCTCGGGAGTTTGGGGTTGGCTACACCTTC. The rearrangement joins TRBV4-2 to TRBJ1-2; unclear D gene. Germline V gene lookup returns CDR1 LGHNA and CDR2 YNFKEQ. The ends were cut back, 2 bases at V and 7 bases at J, with 26 bases in the middle. The CDR3 consists of 18 residues.

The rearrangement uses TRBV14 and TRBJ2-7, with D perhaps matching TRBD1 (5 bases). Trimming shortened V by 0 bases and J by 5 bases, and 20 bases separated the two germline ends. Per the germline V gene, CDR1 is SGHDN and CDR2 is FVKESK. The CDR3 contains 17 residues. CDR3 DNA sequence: TGTGCCAGCAGCCAAGATGGGAACAGCAGGGTAGGGGACGAGCAGTACTTC. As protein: CASSQDGNSRVGDEQYF.

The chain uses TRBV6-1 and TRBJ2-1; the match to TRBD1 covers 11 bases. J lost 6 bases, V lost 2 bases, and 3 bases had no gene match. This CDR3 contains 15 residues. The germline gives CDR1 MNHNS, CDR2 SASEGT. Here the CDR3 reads CASSEPDRGLNEQFF. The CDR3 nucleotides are TGTGCCAGCAGTGAACCGGACAGGGGGCTCAATGAGCAGTTCTTC.

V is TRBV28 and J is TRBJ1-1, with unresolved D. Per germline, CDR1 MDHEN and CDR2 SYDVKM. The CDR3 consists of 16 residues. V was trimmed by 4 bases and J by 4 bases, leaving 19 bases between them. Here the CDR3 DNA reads TGTGCCAGCAGTTCCCCCTTGACACGCAAAAGCACTGAAGCTTTCTTT. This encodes CASSSPLTRKSTEAFF.

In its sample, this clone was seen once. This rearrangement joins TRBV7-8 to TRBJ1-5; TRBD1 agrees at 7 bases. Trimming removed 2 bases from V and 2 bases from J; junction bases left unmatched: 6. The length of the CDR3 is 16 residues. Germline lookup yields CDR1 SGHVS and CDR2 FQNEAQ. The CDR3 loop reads CASSLSRDRGNQPQHF. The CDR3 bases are TGTGCCAGCAGCTTAAGTAGGGACAGAGGCAATCAGCCCCAGCATTTT.

The CDR3 sequence is CASSLSGTNSPLHF. CDR3 nucleotides: TGCGCCAGCAGCTTGTCAGGGACAAATTCACCCCTCCACTTT. V is TRBV5-1 and J is TRBJ1-6; D is perhaps TRBD1 (6 bases). This CDR3 is 14 amino acids long. CDR1 and CDR2 (germline): SGHRS, YFSETQ. V dropped 1 base and J dropped 7 bases, with 9 bases sitting between them.

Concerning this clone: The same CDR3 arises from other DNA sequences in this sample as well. CDR3 in amino acids: CASSIGGAGANVLTF. The CDR3 DNA sequence: TGTGCCAGTAGTATCGGAGGGGCTGGGGCCAACGTCCTGACTTTC. This chain connects TRBV19 to TRBJ2-6, with D tentatively TRBD2 (6 bases). Trimming removed 3 bases from V and 2 bases from J, with 8 bases in between. This CDR3 spans 15 amino acids. Germline V CDR1 and CDR2: LNHDA, SQIVND (reference sequence).

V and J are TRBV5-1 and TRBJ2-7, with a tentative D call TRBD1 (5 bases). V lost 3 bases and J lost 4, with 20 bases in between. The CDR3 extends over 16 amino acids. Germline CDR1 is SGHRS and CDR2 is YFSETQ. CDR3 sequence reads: CASSWRQGQVEYEQYF. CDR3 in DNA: TGCGCCAGCAGCTGGCGGCAGGGTCAAGTCGAGTACGAGCAGTACTTC.

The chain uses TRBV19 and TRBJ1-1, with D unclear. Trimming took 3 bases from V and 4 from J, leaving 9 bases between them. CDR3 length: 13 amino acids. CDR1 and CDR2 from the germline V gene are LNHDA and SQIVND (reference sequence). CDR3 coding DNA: TGTGCCAGTAGTATGGCGGCTTCCACTGAAGCTTTCTTT. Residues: CASSMAASTEAFF.

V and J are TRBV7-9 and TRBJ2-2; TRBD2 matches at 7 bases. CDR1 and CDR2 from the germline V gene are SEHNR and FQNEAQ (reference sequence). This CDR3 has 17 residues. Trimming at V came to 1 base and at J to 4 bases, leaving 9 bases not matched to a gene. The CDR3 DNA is TGTGCCAGCAGCTTAGAATGGGGCGGGGGTCCCACCGGGGAGCTGTTTTTT. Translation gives CASSLEWGGGPTGELFF. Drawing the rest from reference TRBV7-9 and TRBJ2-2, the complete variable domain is DTGVSQNPRHKITKRGQNVTFRCDPISEHNRLYWYRQTLGQGPEFLTYFQNEAQLEKSRLLSDRFSAERPKGSFSTLEIQRTEQGDSAMYLCASSLEWGGGPTGELFFGEGSRLTVL.

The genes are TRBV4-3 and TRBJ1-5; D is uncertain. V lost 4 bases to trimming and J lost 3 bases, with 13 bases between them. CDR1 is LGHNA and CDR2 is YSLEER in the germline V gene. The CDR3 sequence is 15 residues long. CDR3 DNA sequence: TGCGCCAGCAGCCGATCGAGCGGGTACAATCAGCCCCAGCATTTT. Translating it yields CASSRSSGYNQPQHF.

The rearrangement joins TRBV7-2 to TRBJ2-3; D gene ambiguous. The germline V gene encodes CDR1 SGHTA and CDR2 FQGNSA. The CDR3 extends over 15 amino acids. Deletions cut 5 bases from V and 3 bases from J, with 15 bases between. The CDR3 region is CASSPSRSRTDTQYF. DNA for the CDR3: TGTGCCAGCAGCCCCTCACGGAGTAGAACAGATACGCAGTATTTT.

The CDR3 spells CASGSLTRSHNGELFF. The CDR3 region has the DNA TGTGCTAGTGGTTCTCTGACTCGTTCCCACAACGGGGAGCTGTTTTTT. The chain uses TRBV12-5 and TRBJ2-2; D remains unclear. CDR1 and CDR2 from the germline V gene are LGHNT and FRNRAP. The length of the CDR3 is 16 residues. V was shortened by 4 bases and J by 7 bases, with 19 bases between the two germline ends.

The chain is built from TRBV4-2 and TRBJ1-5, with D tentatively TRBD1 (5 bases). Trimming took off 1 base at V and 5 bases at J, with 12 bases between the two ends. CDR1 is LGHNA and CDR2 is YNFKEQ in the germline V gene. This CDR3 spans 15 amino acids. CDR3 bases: TGTGCCAGCAGCCAAGTCCGAGGGGAGGATCAGCCCCAGCATTTT. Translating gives CASSQVRGEDQPQHF.